The 26 T cell receptor beta chains listed next were all sequenced from one sample in a study of shared clonotypes between healthy human individuals (dated by TCRdb to 2020 to 2021). The library was generated by the immunoSEQ multiplex PCR assay. As stored in TCRdb, this immuneACCESS dataset retains in-frame rearrangements with V and J assigned. A fraction of the clones does not appear; measured against another copy, unresolved V genes explain less than half of the discrepancy, and the remainder lacks a known reason. This sample has 850,000 to 1,200,000 clones in its table, and 75% of those were observed once. The biggest ten clones account for over 1.3% of the sample. Sequenced: memory CD4+ T cells sorted from blood. The sample's cell subset or site label, in plain terms: CD45RA-negative fraction. These TCRs come from a man between 18 and 35 years old in good health.

This chain joins TRBV28 and TRBJ1-4, with TRBD1 as a possible D gene (5 bases). Trimming left V 2 bases short and J 7 bases short, with 11 bases between. Germline V CDR1 and CDR2: MDHEN, SYDVKM. CDR3 length: 14 residues. The CDR3 spells CASSLGGFGEKLFF. The DNA for the CDR3 is TGTGCCAGCAGTTTAGGGGGGTTTGGTGAAAAACTGTTTTTT.

The chain couples TRBV5-1 to TRBJ1-1, with TRBD1 identical over 9 bases. V trimming: 4 bases; J trimming: 6 bases; junction bases outside the gene matches: 10. The CDR3 has 15 residues. CDR1 is SGHRS and CDR2 is YFSETQ in the germline V gene. CDR3 residues: CASSLSGTGLSEAFF. The DNA for the CDR3 is TGCGCCAGCAGCCTGTCCGGGACAGGGTTGTCTGAAGCTTTCTTT. Combining the CDR3 with reference TRBV5-1 and TRBJ1-1 gives the whole variable domain KAGVTQTPRYLIKTRGQQVTLSCSPISGHRSVSWYQQTPGQGLQFLFEYFSETQRNKGNFPGRFSGRQFSNSRSEMNVSTLELGDSALYLCASSLSGTGLSEAFFGQGTRLTVV.

The chain combines TRBV7-9 with TRBJ1-4, with D possibly matching TRBD1 (6 bases). From germline, CDR1 is SEHNR and CDR2 FQNEAQ (reference sequence). Deletions cut 6 bases from V and 11 bases from J, with 13 bases between. This CDR3 region has 12 residues. DNA for the CDR3: TGTGCCAGCAGACAACAGGGAGACAAACTGTTTTTT. Its protein is CASRQQGDKLFF.

This chain uses TRBV30 with TRBJ1-4; maybe TRBD1 (6 bases). Looked up from germline, CDR1 is GTSNPN and CDR2 is SVGIG (reference sequence). The CDR3 is made up of 14 amino acids. Trimming cost V 2 bases and J 5 bases, with 12 bases left between them. CDR3 loop: CAWSRGDKNEKLFF. The DNA of the CDR3 is TGTGCCTGGAGTCGAGGGGACAAGAATGAAAAACTGTTTTTT.

The chain has TRBV7-8 and TRBJ1-1; D uncertain. With 2 bases removed from V and 10 bases from J, the gap between germline ends came to 14 bases. CDR1 is SGHVS, CDR2 FQNEAQ, per germline. The CDR3 is 13 amino acids. CDR3 sequence reads: CASSLSRTAGAFF. The CDR3 nucleotides read TGTGCCAGCAGCTTATCCCGGACGGCGGGAGCTTTCTTT.

The chain joins TRBV6-1 to TRBJ2-3; 8 bases line up with TRBD2. Per the germline V gene, CDR1 is MNHNS and CDR2 is SASEGT. Trimming took 4 bases from V and 0 from J; bases not matched to a gene: 15. The CDR3 extends over 19 amino acids. Written as DNA, the CDR3 is TGTGCCAGCAGTGTCCCCGACTTTATAGCGGGGTATAGCACAGATACGCAGTATTTT. Protein sequence: CASSVPDFIAGYSTDTQYF.

This chain joins TRBV4-3 and TRBJ2-1, with D possibly TRBD1 on 6 matching bases. This CDR3 is built from 16 residues. Germline CDR1 and CDR2: LGHNA and YSLEER. V was clipped by 1 base and J by 4 bases, with 14 bases between them. The CDR3 reads CASSQASGARYNEQFF. CDR3 coding DNA: TGCGCCAGCAGCCAAGCATCAGGGGCGCGGTACAATGAGCAGTTCTTC.

The chain links TRBV27 to TRBJ1-6; 7 nucleotides match TRBD1. CDR1 is MNHEY, CDR2 SMNVEV, per germline (reference sequence). V shed 2 bases, J shed 7 bases, and the junction held 14 bases outside the gene matches. CDR3 length: 18 amino acids. The chain's CDR3 is CASSLTPPHRGSNSPLHF. The CDR3 nucleotides read TGTGCCAGCAGTTTAACCCCTCCTCACAGGGGTTCCAATTCACCCCTCCACTTT.

The V and J genes are TRBV2 and TRBJ2-1; possible D gene TRBD2, 6 bases. In germline, CDR1 is SNHLY, CDR2 FYNNEI. The CDR3 covers 13 residues. V dropped 6 bases and J dropped 7 bases, with 13 bases sitting between them. The CDR3 loop reads CASRAPGGNEQFF. The CDR3 DNA follows: TGTGCCAGCAGGGCCCCTGGAGGGAATGAGCAGTTCTTC.

In this sample, this clone turned up many times. The identical CDR3 is also encoded by other nucleotide sequences in the sample. The chain combines TRBV11-2 with TRBJ2-5; a weak D match, TRBD2 (6 bases). From germline, CDR1 is SGHAT and CDR2 FQNNGV. V shed 5 bases and J shed 2 bases, with 12 bases lying between them. This CDR3 has 14 amino acids. DNA of the CDR3: TGTGCCAGCAGCCCCGCCGGGGGTCAAGAGACCCAGTACTTC. Its protein product is CASSPAGGQETQYF.

The V gene is TRBV5-1, the J gene TRBJ2-3; weak D call: TRBD2 (5 bases). This CDR3 region has 14 residues. The V end lost 2 bases, the J end lost 3 bases, and 10 bases lay between the germline ends. Germline CDR1 SGHRS, CDR2 YFSETQ. For the CDR3, the DNA is TGCGCCAGCAGCTTTGAATGGGAGACAGATACGCAGTATTTT. It specifies CASSFEWETDTQYF.

The chain employs TRBV10-1 and TRBJ1-1; D is unclear. The germline CDR1 and CDR2 sequences are WNHNN and SYGVQD (reference sequence). Trimming took 6 bases from V and 5 from J, leaving 10 bases between them. The CDR3 spans 12 residues. CDR3 residues: CASSQEGTEAFF. The CDR3 bases are TGCGCCAGCAGCCAAGAGGGAACTGAAGCTTTCTTT.

CDR3 residues: CSVALPTGGYEQYF. DNA for the CDR3: TGCAGCGTTGCCCTACCTACAGGGGGCTACGAGCAGTACTTC. The V and J genes are TRBV29-1 and TRBJ2-7, with 8 bases that match TRBD1. The CDR3 extends over 14 amino acids. J lost 3 bases, V lost 4 bases, and 8 bases had no gene match. Germline V CDR1 and CDR2: SQVTM, ANQGSEA.

The chain recombines TRBV20-1 with TRBJ1-2; weak D call: TRBD1 (5 bases). Per the germline V gene, CDR1 is DFQATT and CDR2 is SNEGSKA (reference sequence). CDR3 size: 10 residues. V shed 7 bases and J shed 3 bases, with 6 bases lying between them. CDR3 sequence: CSGQHYGYTF. The DNA for the CDR3 is TGCAGTGGACAGCACTATGGCTACACCTTC.

This clone has just one count. The gene calls are TRBV6-6 and TRBJ1-1; D remains unclear. The V end lost 0 bases, the J end lost 7 bases, and 6 bases lay between the germline ends. Per the germline V gene, CDR1 is MNHNY and CDR2 is SVGAGI (reference sequence). This CDR3 is built from 12 residues. The CDR3 DNA reads TGTGCCAGCAGTTACTCTGCGGGTGAAGCTTTCTTT. It is translated as CASSYSAGEAFF.

This CDR3 is CASSLYSDWRAGETQYF. Here the CDR3 DNA reads TGTGCCAGCAGTTTATACTCTGACTGGCGGGCTGGTGAGACCCAGTACTTC. The V call is TRBV27, the J call TRBJ2-5; D might be TRBD2 (5 bases). The CDR3 is 17 residues long. The germline V gene encodes CDR1 MNHEY and CDR2 SMNVEV (reference sequence). Trimming took off 1 base at V and 5 bases at J, with 20 bases between the two ends.

The chain links TRBV18 to TRBJ2-3, with D possibly matching TRBD1 (6 bases). V dropped 3 bases and J dropped 1 base, with 14 bases sitting between them. Germline values: CDR1 KGHSH, CDR2 LQKENI. CDR3 length: 16 amino acids. As DNA, the CDR3 is TGTGCCAGCTCACCTGCTACAGGGTCTGGCACAGATACGCAGTATTTT. Translated, it gives CASSPATGSGTDTQYF.

CDR3 in amino acids: CASGTANQPQHF. The CDR3 DNA sequence: TGTGCCAGCGGGACAGCCAATCAGCCCCAGCATTTT. V gene TRBV25-1 combines with J gene TRBJ1-5; TRBD1 aligns across 7 bases. Germline V lookup: CDR1 MGHDK, CDR2 SYGVNS. CDR3 length: 12 amino acids. Losses at the gene ends were 8 bases for V and 3 bases for J; bases not matched to a gene: 1.

The chain links TRBV5-1 to TRBJ2-2; D possibly uses TRBD1 or TRBD2 (6 bases each). This CDR3 is built from 15 residues. Trimming removed 4 bases at V and 3 bases at J, with 13 bases between. The germline V gene encodes CDR1 SGHRS and CDR2 YFSETQ. CDR3 amino acids: CASSPTGAYTGELFF. The CDR3 DNA reads as TGCGCCAGCAGCCCAACGGGGGCATACACCGGGGAGCTGTTTTTT.

Of note for this clone: At the DNA level, this CDR3 is encoded by other sequences in the same sample as well. The chain couples TRBV11-3 to TRBJ2-1; D is possibly TRBD2 (6 bases). The CDR3 has 13 amino acids. V lost 5 bases and J lost 4, with 9 bases in between. Germline CDR1 reads SGHNT; CDR2 reads YENEEA. DNA of the CDR3: TGTGCCAGCAGCCCTGGGGGGTACAATGAGCAGTTCTTC. Protein sequence: CASSPGGYNEQFF.

The J gene is TRBJ2-1, the V gene TRBV6-1, with 8 bases lining up with TRBD2. V gave up 2 bases and J gave up 7 bases; unmatched junction bases: 10. The germline V gene has CDR1 MNHNS and CDR2 SASEGT. This CDR3 is built from 16 residues. The CDR3 spells CASSEFLSGSKNEQFF. CDR3 nucleotide sequence: TGTGCCAGCAGTGAATTCCTAAGCGGGAGTAAGAATGAGCAGTTCTTC.

This clone was detected once. The chain uses TRBV6-1 and TRBJ1-2, with TRBD1 as a possible D gene (5 bases). V dropped 0 bases and J dropped 4 bases, with 15 bases sitting between them. Germline loops: CDR1 MNHNS, CDR2 SASEGT. The length of the CDR3 is 16 residues. CDR3 nucleotide sequence: TGTGCCAGCAGTGAAGCGGCCCCCAGCCAGGGCTATGGCTACACCTTC. It codes for CASSEAAPSQGYGYTF.

This clone occurred a few times. The chain employs TRBV2 and TRBJ2-7; 10 bases are a match to TRBD1. V gave up 1 base and J gave up 5 bases; unmatched junction bases: 5. Germline lookup yields CDR1 SNHLY and CDR2 FYNNEI. The CDR3 consists of 15 residues. CDR3 residues: CASSEEGTGANEQYF. CDR3 nucleotides: TGTGCCAGCAGTGAAGAGGGGACAGGGGCCAACGAGCAGTACTTC.

The chain combines TRBV19 with TRBJ1-1, with D possibly matching TRBD1 (5 bases). V dropped 11 bases and J dropped 8 bases, with 18 bases sitting between them. The V gene's germline CDR1 is LNHDA and CDR2 SQIVND (reference sequence). This CDR3 region has 12 residues. Here the CDR3 reads CAASSGWGEAFF. CDR3 in DNA: TGTGCCGCCTCGTCAGGTTGGGGCGAAGCTTTCTTT.

At least ten counts were recorded for this clone. This chain connects TRBV5-4 to TRBJ1-6; D is uncertain. Germline V gives CDR1 SGHNT, CDR2 YYREEE (reference sequence). Deletions cut 0 bases from V and 0 bases from J, with 4 bases between. The CDR3 spans 15 residues. The CDR3 reads CASSLDSSYNSPLHF. DNA for the CDR3: TGTGCCAGCAGCTTGGACAGCTCCTATAATTCACCCCTCCACTTT.

This clone was detected only once. This chain connects TRBV7-2 to TRBJ1-3; tentatively, D is TRBD1 (6 bases). This CDR3 contains 16 residues. Germline V gene data show CDR1 as SGHTA and CDR2 as FQGNSA. V was clipped by 4 bases and J by 0 bases, with 13 bases between them. The CDR3 coding sequence is TGTGCCAGCAGCTCTCTAGGGGGACTCTCTGGAAACACCATATATTTT. Translated: CASSSLGGLSGNTIYF.